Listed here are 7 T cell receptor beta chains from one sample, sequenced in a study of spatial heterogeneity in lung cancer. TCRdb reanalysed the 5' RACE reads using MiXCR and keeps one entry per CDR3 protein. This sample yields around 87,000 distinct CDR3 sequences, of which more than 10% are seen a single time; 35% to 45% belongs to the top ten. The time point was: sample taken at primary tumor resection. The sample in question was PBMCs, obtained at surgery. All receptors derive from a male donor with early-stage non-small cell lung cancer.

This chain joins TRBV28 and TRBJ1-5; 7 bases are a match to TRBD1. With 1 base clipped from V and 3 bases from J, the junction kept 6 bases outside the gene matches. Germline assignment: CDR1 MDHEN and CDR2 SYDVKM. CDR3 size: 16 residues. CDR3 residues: CASSLSMTGTNQPQHF. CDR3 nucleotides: TGTGCCAGCAGTTTATCCATGACAGGGACCAATCAGCCCCAGCATTTT.

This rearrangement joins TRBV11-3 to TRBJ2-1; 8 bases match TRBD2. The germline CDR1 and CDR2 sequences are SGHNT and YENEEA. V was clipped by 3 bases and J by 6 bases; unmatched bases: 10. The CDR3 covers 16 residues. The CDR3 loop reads CASSLSGSALRNEQFF. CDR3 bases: TGTGCCAGCAGCTTGAGCGGGAGCGCCCTTCGCAATGAGCAGTTCTTC.

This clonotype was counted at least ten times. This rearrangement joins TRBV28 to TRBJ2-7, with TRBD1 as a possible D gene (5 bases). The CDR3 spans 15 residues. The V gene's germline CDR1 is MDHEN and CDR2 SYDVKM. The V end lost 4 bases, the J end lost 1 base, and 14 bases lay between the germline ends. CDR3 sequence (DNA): TGTGCCAGCAGTTCCCTCGGACAAAGATCCTACGAGCAGTACTTC. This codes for CASSSLGQRSYEQYF.

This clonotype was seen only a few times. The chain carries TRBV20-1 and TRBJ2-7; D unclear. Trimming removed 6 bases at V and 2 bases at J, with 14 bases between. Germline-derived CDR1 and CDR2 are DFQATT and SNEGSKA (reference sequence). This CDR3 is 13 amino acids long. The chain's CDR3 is CSASEQRTYEQYF. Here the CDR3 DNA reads TGCAGTGCCTCTGAACAGAGGACCTACGAGCAGTACTTC.

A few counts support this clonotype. The CDR3 here is CASSPQGGLFF. DNA of the CDR3: TGTGCCAGCAGCCCCCAGGGCGGCCTGTTCTTC. The rearrangement links TRBV7-2 to TRBJ2-1, with D maybe TRBD1 (5 bases). Trimming removed 5 bases from V and 15 bases from J, with 14 bases in between. Germline assignment: CDR1 SGHTA and CDR2 FQGNSA. The CDR3 has 11 residues. Complete variable domain (other parts from reference TRBV7-2 and TRBJ2-1): GAGVSQSPSNKVTEKGKDVELRCDPISGHTALYWYRQSLGQGLEFLIYFQGNSAPDKSGLPSDRFSAERTGGSVSTLTIQRTQQEDSAVYLCASSPQGGLFFGPGTRLTVL.

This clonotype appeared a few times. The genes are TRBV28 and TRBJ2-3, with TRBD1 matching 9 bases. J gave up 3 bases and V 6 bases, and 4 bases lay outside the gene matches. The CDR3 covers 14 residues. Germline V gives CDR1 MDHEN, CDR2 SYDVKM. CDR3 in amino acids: CASRTGGRTDTQYF. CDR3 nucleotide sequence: TGTGCCAGCAGAACAGGGGGCCGTACAGATACGCAGTATTTT.

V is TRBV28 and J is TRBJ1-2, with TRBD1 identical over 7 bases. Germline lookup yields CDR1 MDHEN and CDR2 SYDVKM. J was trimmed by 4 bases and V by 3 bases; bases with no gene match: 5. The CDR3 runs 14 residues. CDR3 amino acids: CASSFTGEAYGYTF. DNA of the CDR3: TGTGCCAGCAGTTTCACAGGGGAGGCCTATGGCTACACCTTC.